This section outlines one TCR beta chain sequence together with its context. The primer mix had 60 Vbeta and 13 Jbeta primers. Clones were read by immunoSEQ multiplex PCR, and TCRdb kept only the in-frame ones, dropping some. The table has around 200,000 clones, more than 80% seen once. V lost 3 bases and J 10 bases, leaving 12 bases between the germline ends. The CDR3 consists of 12 residues. Per germline, CDR1 KGHSH and CDR2 LQKENI. The source of the sample is a study of cytomegalovirus exposure and HLA in healthy donors. J is TRBJ1-2 and V is TRBV18; possible D gene TRBD1, 6 bases. The sequenced sample was PBMCs. The TCR was taken from a woman in her 50s in good health and CMV-seropositive. CDR3 residues: CASSPEGELYTF. The CDR3 DNA reads TGTGCCAGCTCACCTGAGGGGGAACTCTACACCTTC.